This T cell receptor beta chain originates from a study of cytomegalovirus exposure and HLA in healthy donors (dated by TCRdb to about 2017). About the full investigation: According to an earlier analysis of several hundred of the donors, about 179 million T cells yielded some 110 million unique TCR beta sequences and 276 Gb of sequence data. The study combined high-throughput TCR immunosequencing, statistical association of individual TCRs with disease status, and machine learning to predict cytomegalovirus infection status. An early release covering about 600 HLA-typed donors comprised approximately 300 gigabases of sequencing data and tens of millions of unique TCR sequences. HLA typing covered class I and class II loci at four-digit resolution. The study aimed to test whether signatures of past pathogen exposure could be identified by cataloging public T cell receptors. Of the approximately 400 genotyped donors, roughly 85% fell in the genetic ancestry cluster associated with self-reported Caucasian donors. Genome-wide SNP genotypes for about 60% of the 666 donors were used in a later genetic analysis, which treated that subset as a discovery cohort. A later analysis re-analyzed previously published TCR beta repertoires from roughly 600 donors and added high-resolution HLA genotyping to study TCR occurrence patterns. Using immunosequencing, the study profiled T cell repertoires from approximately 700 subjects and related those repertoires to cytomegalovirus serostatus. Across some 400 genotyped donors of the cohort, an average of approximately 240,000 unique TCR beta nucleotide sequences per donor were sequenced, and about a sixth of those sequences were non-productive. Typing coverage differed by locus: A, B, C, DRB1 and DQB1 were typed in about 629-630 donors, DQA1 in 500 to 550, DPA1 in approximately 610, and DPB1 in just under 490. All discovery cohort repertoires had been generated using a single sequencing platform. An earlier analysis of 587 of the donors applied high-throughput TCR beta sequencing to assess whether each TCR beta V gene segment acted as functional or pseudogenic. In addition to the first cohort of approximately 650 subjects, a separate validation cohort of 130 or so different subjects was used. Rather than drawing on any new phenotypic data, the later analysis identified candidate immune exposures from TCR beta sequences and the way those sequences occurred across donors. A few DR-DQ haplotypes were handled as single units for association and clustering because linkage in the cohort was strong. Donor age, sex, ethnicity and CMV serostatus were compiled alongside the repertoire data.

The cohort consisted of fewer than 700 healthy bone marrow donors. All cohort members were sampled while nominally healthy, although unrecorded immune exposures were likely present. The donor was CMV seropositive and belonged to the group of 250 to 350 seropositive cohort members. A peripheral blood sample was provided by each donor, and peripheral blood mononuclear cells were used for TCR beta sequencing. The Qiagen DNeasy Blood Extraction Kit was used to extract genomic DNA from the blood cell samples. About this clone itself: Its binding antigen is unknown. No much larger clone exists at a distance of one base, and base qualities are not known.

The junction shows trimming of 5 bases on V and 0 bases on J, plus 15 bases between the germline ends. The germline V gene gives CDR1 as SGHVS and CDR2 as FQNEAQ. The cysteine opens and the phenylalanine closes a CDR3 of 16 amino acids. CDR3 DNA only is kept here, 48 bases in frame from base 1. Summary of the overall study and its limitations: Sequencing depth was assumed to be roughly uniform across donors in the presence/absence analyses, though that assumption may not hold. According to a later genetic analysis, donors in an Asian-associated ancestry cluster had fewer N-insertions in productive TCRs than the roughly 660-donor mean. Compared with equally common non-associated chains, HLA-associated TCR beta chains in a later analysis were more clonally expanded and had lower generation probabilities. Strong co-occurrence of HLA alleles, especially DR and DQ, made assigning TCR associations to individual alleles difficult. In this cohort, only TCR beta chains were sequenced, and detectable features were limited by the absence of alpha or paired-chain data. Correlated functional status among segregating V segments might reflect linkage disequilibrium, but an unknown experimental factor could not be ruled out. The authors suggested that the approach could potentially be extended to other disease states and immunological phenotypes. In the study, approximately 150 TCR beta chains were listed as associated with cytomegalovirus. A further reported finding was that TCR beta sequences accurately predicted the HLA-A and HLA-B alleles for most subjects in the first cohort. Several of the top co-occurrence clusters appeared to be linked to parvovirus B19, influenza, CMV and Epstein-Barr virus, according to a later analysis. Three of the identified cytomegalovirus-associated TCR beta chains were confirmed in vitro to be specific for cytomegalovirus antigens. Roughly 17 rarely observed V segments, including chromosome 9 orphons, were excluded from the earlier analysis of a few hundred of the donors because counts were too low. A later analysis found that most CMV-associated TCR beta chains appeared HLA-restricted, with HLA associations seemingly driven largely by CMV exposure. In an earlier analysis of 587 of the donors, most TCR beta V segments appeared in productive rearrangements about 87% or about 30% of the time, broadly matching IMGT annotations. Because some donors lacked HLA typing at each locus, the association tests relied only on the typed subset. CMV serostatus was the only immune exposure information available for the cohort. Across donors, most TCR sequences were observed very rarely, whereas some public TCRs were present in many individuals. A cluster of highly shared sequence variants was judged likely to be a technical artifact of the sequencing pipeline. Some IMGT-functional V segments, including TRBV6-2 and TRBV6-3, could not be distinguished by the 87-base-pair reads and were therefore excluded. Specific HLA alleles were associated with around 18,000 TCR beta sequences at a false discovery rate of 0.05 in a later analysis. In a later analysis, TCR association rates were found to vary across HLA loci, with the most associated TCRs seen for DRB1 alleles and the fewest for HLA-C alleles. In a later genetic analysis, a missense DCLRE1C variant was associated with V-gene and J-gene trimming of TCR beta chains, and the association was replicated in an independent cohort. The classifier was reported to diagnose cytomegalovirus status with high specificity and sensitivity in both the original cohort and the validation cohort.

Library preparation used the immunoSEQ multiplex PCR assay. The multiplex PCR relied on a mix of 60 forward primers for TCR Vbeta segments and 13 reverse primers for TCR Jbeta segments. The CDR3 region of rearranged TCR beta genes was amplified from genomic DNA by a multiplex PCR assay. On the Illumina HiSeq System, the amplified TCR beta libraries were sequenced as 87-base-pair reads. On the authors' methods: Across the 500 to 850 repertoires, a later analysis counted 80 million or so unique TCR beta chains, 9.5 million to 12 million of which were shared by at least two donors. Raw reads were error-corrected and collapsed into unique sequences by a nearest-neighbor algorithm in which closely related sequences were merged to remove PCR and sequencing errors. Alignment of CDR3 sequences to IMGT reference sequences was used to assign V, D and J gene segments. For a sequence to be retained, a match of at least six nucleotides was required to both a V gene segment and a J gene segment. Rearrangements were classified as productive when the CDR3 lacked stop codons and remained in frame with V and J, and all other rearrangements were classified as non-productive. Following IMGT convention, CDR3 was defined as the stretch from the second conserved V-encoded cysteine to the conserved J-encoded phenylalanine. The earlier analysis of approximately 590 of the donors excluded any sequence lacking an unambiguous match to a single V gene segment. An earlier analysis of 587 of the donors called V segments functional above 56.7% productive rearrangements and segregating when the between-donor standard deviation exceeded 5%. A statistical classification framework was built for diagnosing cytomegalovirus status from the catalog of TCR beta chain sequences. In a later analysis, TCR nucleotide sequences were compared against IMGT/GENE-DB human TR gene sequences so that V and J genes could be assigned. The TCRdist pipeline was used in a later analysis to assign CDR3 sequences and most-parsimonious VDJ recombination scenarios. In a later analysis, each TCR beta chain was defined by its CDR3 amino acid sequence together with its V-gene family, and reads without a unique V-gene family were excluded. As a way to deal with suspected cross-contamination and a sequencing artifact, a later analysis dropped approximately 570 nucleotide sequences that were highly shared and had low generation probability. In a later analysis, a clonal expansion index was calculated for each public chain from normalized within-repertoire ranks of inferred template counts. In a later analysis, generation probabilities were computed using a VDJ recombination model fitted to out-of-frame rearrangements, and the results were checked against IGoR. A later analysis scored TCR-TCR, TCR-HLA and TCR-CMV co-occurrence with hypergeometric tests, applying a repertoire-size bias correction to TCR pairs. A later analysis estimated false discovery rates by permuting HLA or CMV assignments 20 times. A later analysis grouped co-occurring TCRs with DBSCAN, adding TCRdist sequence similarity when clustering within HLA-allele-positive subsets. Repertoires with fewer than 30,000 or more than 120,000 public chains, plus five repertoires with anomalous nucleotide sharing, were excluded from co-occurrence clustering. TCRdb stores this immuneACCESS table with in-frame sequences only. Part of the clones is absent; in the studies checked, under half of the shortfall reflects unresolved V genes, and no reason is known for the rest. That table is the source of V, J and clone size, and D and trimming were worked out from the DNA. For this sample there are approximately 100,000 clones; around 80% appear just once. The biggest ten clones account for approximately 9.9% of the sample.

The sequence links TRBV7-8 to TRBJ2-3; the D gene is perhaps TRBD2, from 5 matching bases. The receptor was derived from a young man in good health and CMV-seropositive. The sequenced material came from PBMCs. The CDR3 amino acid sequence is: CASSPPSGTSTDTQYF. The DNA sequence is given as TGTGCCAGCAGCCCCCCCAGCGGAACTAGCACAGATACGCAGTATTTT.